This entry describes one T cell receptor beta chain. CDR3 length: 11 residues. Trimming shortened V by 4 bases and J by 2 bases, and 3 bases separated the two germline ends. Original processing methods: Amplification from reference gene primers served as the basis for estimated nucleated cell counts. TCRdb's copy holds only in-frame clones and misses some; the assay was immunoSEQ multiplex PCR. That table is the source of V, J and clone size, and D and trimming were worked out from the DNA. This table holds about 140,000 clones, under 80% found once. The data belong to a study of blood T cell repertoires in COVID-19. As for the study in general: Italy, Spain and the United States were the sources of the convalescent and acute COVID-19 samples. Nucleic acid was either cDNA or gDNA, and it came from T cells, B-cell-depleted T cells, or PBMCs.

The J gene is TRBJ2-7, the V gene TRBV12-3 or TRBV12-4; D is ambiguous. The sample consisted of peripheral blood. The TCR was taken from a man at least 80 years old with acute or convalescent COVID-19. DNA for the CDR3: TGTGCCAGCAGTTCCACCTACGAGCAGTACTTC. This gives the protein CASSSTYEQYF.